These 19 T cell receptor beta chains were all obtained from the same sample, sequenced in a study of T cell changes during pregnancy in multiple sclerosis. Produced via immunoSEQ multiplex PCR; TCRdb's table is partial and in-frame only. The sample lists fewer than 15,000 clones, around 85% occurring once. Material: CD8+ T cells from peripheral blood mononuclear cells, obtained in the first trimester of pregnancy. These receptors were taken from a female donor with multiple sclerosis, enrolled in a pregnancy study.

Within the sample, this clone is medium-sized. The rearrangement links TRBV18 to TRBJ2-1; 10 bases agree with TRBD2. This CDR3 comprises 17 residues. Germline V CDR1 and CDR2: KGHSH, LQKENI. Trimming took 1 base from V and 8 from J; bases not matched to a gene: 11. The DNA for the CDR3 is TGTGCCAGCTCACCACGTGCTAGCGGGGGCCCAGGGGATGAGCAGTTCTTC. This sequence encodes CASSPRASGGPGDEQFF.

The J gene is TRBJ2-3, the V gene TRBV9, with 7 bases that match TRBD2. V lost 4 bases to trimming and J lost 4 bases; unmatched junction nucleotides: 6. Germline CDR1 is SGDLS and CDR2 is YYNGEE. The CDR3 runs 14 residues. CDR3 sequence reads: CASSPSTSPDTQYF. In DNA, the CDR3 is TGTGCCAGCAGCCCCTCGACTAGCCCAGATACGCAGTATTTT. The complete variable domain, with remaining parts taken from reference TRBV9 and TRBJ2-3, reads DSGVTQTPKHLITATGQRVTLRCSPRSGDLSVYWYQQSLDQGLQFLIQYYNGEERAKGNILERFSAQQFPDLHSELNLSSLELGDSALYFCASSPSTSPDTQYFGPGTRLTVL.

This clone has a single count. This sequence joins TRBV7-9 and TRBJ1-1; 7 bases align to TRBD1. With V trimmed by 5 bases and J by 2 bases, 8 bases remained unmatched. Germline V gene lookup returns CDR1 SEHNR and CDR2 FQNEAQ (reference sequence). This CDR3 comprises 15 residues. The CDR3: CASSPRQGGNTEAFF. CDR3 DNA: TGTGCCAGCAGCCCAAGACAGGGTGGAAACACTGAAGCTTTCTTT.

The V and J genes are TRBV7-2 and TRBJ1-1, with a possible D match to TRBD1 (6 bases). Trimming cost V 2 bases and J 6 bases, with 16 bases left between them. The CDR3 is 15 amino acids. Germline values: CDR1 SGHTA, CDR2 FQGNSA. CDR3 sequence reads: CASSLKGVSIAEAFF. Written as DNA, the CDR3 is TGTGCCAGCAGCTTAAAGGGGGTTTCAATCGCTGAAGCTTTCTTT.

The chain joins TRBV9 to TRBJ1-3; perhaps TRBD1 as D (6 bases). The length of the CDR3 is 14 residues. V was clipped by 3 bases and J by 2 bases, with 9 bases between them. Germline V gives CDR1 SGDLS, CDR2 YYNGEE. The CDR3 DNA reads TGTGCCAGCAGCGGCCGACAGGCTGGAAACACCATATATTTT. This gives the protein CASSGRQAGNTIYF. Together with reference TRBV9 and TRBJ1-3, the CDR3 gives the full variable domain: DSGVTQTPKHLITATGQRVTLRCSPRSGDLSVYWYQQSLDQGLQFLIQYYNGEERAKGNILERFSAQQFPDLHSELNLSSLELGDSALYFCASSGRQAGNTIYFGEGSWLTVV.

The CDR3 nucleotides read TGTGCCAGCAGCGAGATGGGGGAGGGCAATCAGCCCCAGCATTTT. It encodes CASSEMGEGNQPQHF. V is TRBV6-1 and J is TRBJ1-5; D might be TRBD1 (5 bases). The CDR3 totals 15 residues. V was cut by 6 bases and J by 2 bases, with 14 bases left in between. The germline V gene encodes CDR1 MNHNS and CDR2 SASEGT.

This chain joins TRBV6-4 and TRBJ2-3; 7 nucleotides line up with TRBD2. Unmatched junction bases numbered 5, after V lost 0 bases and J lost 2 bases. Germline CDR1 and CDR2: MRHNA and SNTAGT. The CDR3 is made up of 16 amino acids. The CDR3 coding sequence is TGTGCCAGCAGTGACTCGCGGACTAGTTTCACAGATACGCAGTATTTT. Amino acids: CASSDSRTSFTDTQYF.

The J gene is TRBJ2-5, the V gene TRBV2, with 7 bases identical to TRBD1. The J segment lost 5 bases and the V segment lost 6 bases, leaving 3 bases of the junction unmatched. This CDR3 is built from 12 residues. From germline, CDR1 is SNHLY and CDR2 FYNNEI. The CDR3 reads CASRGGRETQYF. Written as DNA, the CDR3 is TGTGCCAGCAGAGGGGGCAGGGAGACCCAGTACTTC.

The genes are TRBV27 and TRBJ1-1; 7 bases are a match to TRBD1. The V gene's germline CDR1 is MNHEY and CDR2 SMNVEV (reference sequence). Trimming took 5 bases from V and 4 from J; bases not matched to a gene: 7. The CDR3 is 14 residues long. The CDR3 reads CASSETGMATEAFF. Written as DNA, the CDR3 is TGTGCCAGCAGTGAGACAGGGATGGCCACTGAAGCTTTCTTT.

This clone is categorized as medium-sized. The V call is TRBV2, the J call TRBJ1-5, with a weak D call TRBD1 (5 bases). V lost 4 bases and J lost 4, with 14 bases in between. The CDR3 has 15 amino acids. The germline gives CDR1 SNHLY, CDR2 FYNNEI. CDR3 DNA: TGTGCCAGCAGTGGATCTTTGGGGGGTAATCAGCCCCAGCATTTT. Its protein product is CASSGSLGGNQPQHF.

This chain joins TRBV10-2 and TRBJ2-7, with D unresolved. This CDR3 spans 14 amino acids. CDR1 is WSHSY and CDR2 is SAAADI in the germline V gene. Trimming shortened V by 0 bases and J by 4 bases, and 10 bases separated the two germline ends. The CDR3 coding sequence is TGCGCCAGCAGTGAGTCTGGTCCGGTTTACGAGCAGTACTTC. This encodes CASSESGPVYEQYF.

The chain recombines TRBV9 with TRBJ1-1, with TRBD1 as a possible D gene (5 bases). From germline, CDR1 is SGDLS and CDR2 YYNGEE. CDR3 length: 14 residues. Trimming shortened V by 4 bases and J by 0 bases, and 10 bases separated the two germline ends. The CDR3 here is CASSPTTVNTEAFF. In DNA form, the CDR3 reads TGTGCCAGCAGCCCCACGACAGTGAACACTGAAGCTTTCTTT.

The genes are TRBV21-1 and TRBJ2-1; TRBD1 is the table's D call and was not checked against the DNA. TRBV21-1 is a pseudogene. The CDR3 contains 15 residues. The CDR3 DNA is TGTGCCAGCAGCAAAGTGTTACAGGGTCGGGATGAGCAGTTCTTC. Protein product: CASSKVLQGRDEQFF.

The rearrangement uses TRBV7-2 and TRBJ1-1; the D gene is possibly TRBD1 (5 bases). Germline V gene sequence: CDR1 SGHTA, CDR2 FQGNSA. V lost 5 bases, J lost 4 bases, and 11 bases lay in between. The CDR3 is 13 residues long. The CDR3 protein is CASSQQQGTEAFF. DNA for the CDR3: TGTGCCAGCAGCCAACAGCAGGGCACTGAAGCTTTCTTT.

The rearrangement joins TRBV13 to TRBJ2-7; D is possibly TRBD1 (6 bases). Per the germline V gene, CDR1 is PRHDT and CDR2 is FYEKMQ (reference sequence). The CDR3 contains 13 residues. V gave up 4 bases and J gave up 1 base, with 8 bases separating them. The chain's CDR3 is CASSSQGSYEQYF. The CDR3 nucleotides read TGTGCCAGCAGCTCGCAGGGGTCCTACGAGCAGTACTTC. Combining the CDR3 with reference TRBV13 and TRBJ2-7 gives the whole variable domain AAGVIQSPRHLIKEKRETATLKCYPIPRHDTVYWYQQGPGQDPQFLISFYEKMQSDKGSIPDRFSAQQFSDYHSELNMSSLELGDSALYFCASSSQGSYEQYFGPGTRLTVT.

This clone was seen just once. The rearrangement uses TRBV13 and TRBJ1-2, with TRBD1 identical over 7 bases. Trimming cost V 2 bases and J 6 bases; bases outside gene matches: 6. This CDR3 has 14 residues. Germline-derived CDR1 and CDR2 are PRHDT and FYEKMQ (reference sequence). Here the CDR3 reads CASSLLGQGDGYTF. As DNA, the CDR3 is TGTGCCAGCAGCTTATTGGGGCAGGGGGATGGCTACACCTTC.

J is TRBJ2-5 and V is TRBV7-9, with D possibly matching TRBD2 (9 bases). Trimming removed 4 bases at V and 5 bases at J, with 20 bases between. The CDR3 totals 16 residues. The germline CDR1 and CDR2 sequences are SEHNR and FQNEAQ (reference sequence). The CDR3 loop reads CASSSQGAGGPETQYF. The CDR3, as DNA: TGTGCCAGCAGCTCCCAGGGGGCGGGGGGGCCGGAGACCCAGTACTTC.

This clone was observed a few times. The rearrangement uses TRBV6-5 and TRBJ2-7, with 10 nucleotides matching TRBD2. CDR3 length equals 15 residues. Germline CDR1 is MNHEY and CDR2 is SVGAGI. Trimming took 8 bases from V and 1 from J; bases not matched to a gene: 8. The CDR3 DNA reads TGTGCCAGCGGACAAAGACTAGCGGGTTCCTACGAGCAGTACTTC. Its translation is CASGQRLAGSYEQYF.

This sequence joins TRBV4-1 and TRBJ2-5, with 12 bases identical to TRBD2. The assigned J gene may be wrong: the sequence end matches TRBJ2-7 better. The CDR3 runs to 15 residues. CDR1 is MGHRA, CDR2 YSYEKL, per germline. The CDR3 loop is CASSRGLAGLYEQYF. CDR3 nucleotides: TGCGCCAGCAGCAGAGGACTAGCGGGGCTATACGAGCAGTACTTC.